This section outlines one TCR beta chain sequence together with its context. This sample stems from a study of blood T cell repertoires in COVID-19. Study-wide context: Sites in the United States, Italy and Spain provided acute and convalescent COVID-19 samples. T cells, B-cell-depleted T cells, or PBMCs supplied cDNA or gDNA.

As processed by the authors: Estimated nucleated cell counts came from reference gene primer amplification. Data came from immunoSEQ multiplex PCR; TCRdb stores just in-frame clones and leaves some out. The D gene and trimming were derived from the DNA, and the V and J assignments and clone size from that table. The data contain around 250,000 clones, around 86% of them singletons. This CDR3 spans 14 amino acids. This chain uses TRBV21-1 with TRBJ2-7; the table's D call, TRBD1, has no DNA check behind it. TRBV21-1 is recorded as a pseudogene. This TCR came from a woman in her 70s with active or convalescent COVID-19. Sample: peripheral blood. This CDR3 is CASSTTGLTYEQYF. The CDR3 DNA is TGTGCCAGCAGCACGACAGGGCTTACCTACGAGCAGTACTTC.